This passage covers 16 T cell receptor beta chains from one sample sequenced in a study of T-cell reconstitution after alpha-beta-depleted transplantation in children. Construction of the TCRbeta library involved unique molecular identifiers. TCRdb reprocessed the PCR reads with MiXCR, giving one entry per CDR3 protein. The sample holds 230,000 or so distinct CDR3 sequences, around 8.9% seen once. The sample was PBMCs from the stem cell graft donor, taken from the stem cell graft. These receptors were taken from a human donor who donated a stem cell graft to a child with SCID.

J is TRBJ1-1 and V is TRBV10-3; possibly TRBD1 for D (6 bases). V was trimmed by 7 bases and J by 4 bases, leaving 10 bases between them. This CDR3 has 12 residues. Germline CDR1 reads ENHRY; CDR2 reads SYGVKD. CDR3 DNA sequence: TGTGCCATCAAAATACAGGGCACTGAAGCTTTCTTT. Amino acid sequence: CAIKIQGTEAFF.

In this sample, this clonotype turned up many times. V usage is TRBV19 and J usage is TRBJ2-2; a weak D match, TRBD1 (5 bases). The CDR3 consists of 14 residues. The germline V gene encodes CDR1 LNHDA and CDR2 SQIVND (reference sequence). V lost 11 bases to trimming and J lost 5 bases, with 18 bases between them. CDR3 amino acids: CAPCSPGRTGELFF. Written as DNA, the CDR3 is TGTGCCCCGTGCTCCCCAGGGCGTACCGGGGAGCTGTTTTTT.

In this sample, this clonotype turned up many times. V is TRBV5-1 and J is TRBJ1-1; D is uncertain. V dropped 4 bases and J dropped 1 base, with 8 bases sitting between them. The CDR3 consists of 13 residues. The germline V gene has CDR1 SGHRS and CDR2 YFSETQ. CDR3 amino acids: CASSLAQNTEAFF. CDR3 nucleotide sequence: TGCGCCAGCAGCCTGGCTCAGAACACTGAAGCTTTCTTT.

This clonotype was found many times. J is TRBJ2-1 and V is TRBV5-1; no clear D gene. V was shortened by 2 bases and J by 16 bases, with 22 bases between the two germline ends. The CDR3 length is 14 residues. The germline gives CDR1 SGHRS, CDR2 YFSETQ. Here the CDR3 DNA reads TGCGCCAGCAGCTTTAGAGGTTATGGTACTGCCATTTTCTTC. Protein product: CASSFRGYGTAIFF. The variable domain in full, completed from reference TRBV5-1 and TRBJ2-1, reads KAGVTQTPRYLIKTRGQQVTLSCSPISGHRSVSWYQQTPGQGLQFLFEYFSETQRNKGNFPGRFSGRQFSNSRSEMNVSTLELGDSALYLCASSFRGYGTAIFFGPGTRLTVL.

In its sample, this clonotype was seen many times. The chain uses TRBV7-8 and TRBJ2-3; TRBD2 matches at 8 bases. The trim removed 5 bases at V and 1 base at J, leaving 5 bases unmatched. There are 15 residues in the CDR3. Germline V gene data show CDR1 as SGHVS and CDR2 as FQNEAQ. CDR3 coding DNA: TGTGCCAGCAGCCCTAGCGGGCCTCGCACAGATACGCAGTATTTT. Translated, it gives CASSPSGPRTDTQYF.

This clonotype was detected a few times. CDR3 nucleotide sequence: TGTGCCAGCAGCTTATTTTCGGTGGGGATCATGAACACTGAAGCTTTCTTT. Its translation: CASSLFSVGIMNTEAFF. The rearrangement joins TRBV7-6 to TRBJ1-1, with no clear D. The germline V gene encodes CDR1 SGHVS and CDR2 FNYEAQ. The CDR3 contains 17 residues. Trimming pared 2 bases from V and 0 bases from J, leaving 16 bases between.

There are many counts of this clonotype. This chain joins TRBV5-1 and TRBJ1-5; TRBD1 is a possible D gene (5 bases). Trimming shortened V by 4 bases and J by 10 bases, and 21 bases separated the two germline ends. The CDR3 is 15 amino acids. The V gene's germline CDR1 is SGHRS and CDR2 YFSETQ. The CDR3 region is CASSGPQGPDGPQHF. DNA of the CDR3: TGCGCCAGCAGCGGACCCCAGGGCCCCGACGGTCCCCAGCATTTT.

This clonotype was seen many times. The chain is built from TRBV4-3 and TRBJ2-3; 8 nucleotides match TRBD2. This CDR3 has 16 residues. V dropped 0 bases and J dropped 5; count of bases not matched to a gene: 7. Per the germline V gene, CDR1 is LGHNA and CDR2 is YSLEER. For the CDR3, the DNA is TGCGCCAGCAGCCAAGATCCGACGGGGGGGCGAGATACGCAGTATTTT. Its protein is CASSQDPTGGRDTQYF.

In this sample, this clonotype turned up many times. V usage is TRBV5-4 and J usage is TRBJ1-1; TRBD1 might be the D (5 bases). Looked up from germline, CDR1 is SGHNT and CDR2 is YYREEE (reference sequence). This CDR3 contains 12 residues. Trimming removed 5 bases from V and 4 bases from J, with 9 bases in between. The CDR3 DNA reads as TGTGCCAGCAGTGCAGGGTTCACTGAAGCTTTCTTT. Translated, it gives CASSAGFTEAFF.

This clonotype was seen more than once but under ten times. V is TRBV7-2 and J is TRBJ2-2, with D perhaps matching TRBD1 (5 bases). Germline CDR1 SGHTA, CDR2 FQGNSA. The ends were cut back, 1 base at V and 4 bases at J, with 7 bases in the middle. This CDR3 region has 14 residues. As DNA, the CDR3 is TGTGCCAGCAGCTTAGACAGGTTCACCGGGGAGCTGTTTTTT. This sequence encodes CASSLDRFTGELFF.

The chain joins TRBV21-1 to TRBJ2-4; the D call in the table, TRBD2, was not verified against the DNA. TRBV21-1 is a pseudogene. The CDR3 covers 20 residues. CDR3 protein: CASSKCRGGGATIAKNIQYF. In nucleotides, the CDR3 is TGTGCCAGCAGCAAATGCCGCGGGGGGGGGGCAACTATAGCCAAAAACATTCAGTACTTC.

This clonotype was detected a few times. A much larger clone sits a single nucleotide away, making a read error possible. This sequence joins TRBV2 and TRBJ2-2; no reliable D call. The V and J ends lost 6 bases and 3 bases respectively, with 2 bases between them. Germline V gene sequence: CDR1 SNHLY, CDR2 FYNNEI. The CDR3 has 11 residues. The chain's CDR3 is CASRYTGELFF. CDR3 coding DNA: TGTGCCAGCAGATACACCGGGGAGCTGTTTTTT. The full variable domain, with the rest looked up from reference TRBV2 and TRBJ2-2, is EPEVTQTPSHQVTQMGQEVILRCVPISNHLYFYWYRQILGQKVEFLVSFYNNEISEKSEIFDDQFSVERPDGSNFTLKIRSTKLEDSAMYFCASRYTGELFFGEGSRLTVL.

This clonotype was seen more than once but under ten times. This sequence joins TRBV7-9 and TRBJ2-7; 8 bases fit TRBD2. The CDR3 contains 15 residues. With 3 bases clipped from V and 5 bases from J, the junction kept 9 bases outside the gene matches. Germline V gene sequence: CDR1 SEHNR, CDR2 FQNEAQ (reference sequence). The CDR3 spells CASSLLRGANHEQYF. DNA of the CDR3: TGTGCCAGCAGCTTGTTGCGGGGGGCCAACCACGAGCAGTACTTC.

This clonotype was detected ten times or more. The rearrangement links TRBV7-2 to TRBJ2-3; D remains ambiguous. Trimming shortened V by 4 bases and J by 0 bases, and 14 bases separated the two germline ends. The CDR3 contains 16 residues. Germline CDR1 SGHTA, CDR2 FQGNSA. CDR3 DNA: TGTGCCAGCAGCTCGCCAGGCGGATCTAGCACAGATACGCAGTATTTT. Amino acids: CASSSPGGSSTDTQYF. Using reference TRBV7-2 and TRBJ2-3 for the parts outside the CDR3, the full variable domain is GAGVSQSPSNKVTEKGKDVELRCDPISGHTALYWYRQSLGQGLEFLIYFQGNSAPDKSGLPSDRFSAERTGGSVSTLTIQRTQQEDSAVYLCASSSPGGSSTDTQYFGPGTRLTVL.

This clonotype has a count of ten or more. The rearrangement links TRBV20-1 to TRBJ1-1; 7 nucleotides agree with TRBD1. The CDR3 runs to 13 residues. The V and J ends lost 4 bases and 4 bases, in that order; junction bases with no gene match: 6. From germline, CDR1 is DFQATT and CDR2 SNEGSKA (reference sequence). The CDR3 spells CSATPGTVTEAFF. The CDR3 DNA follows: TGCAGTGCTACCCCCGGGACAGTCACTGAAGCTTTCTTT.

In this sample, this clonotype turned up many times. The J gene is TRBJ2-6, the V gene TRBV2, with TRBD1 identical over 7 bases. The V gene's germline CDR1 is SNHLY and CDR2 FYNNEI. J gave up 3 bases and V 3 bases, and 8 bases lay outside the gene matches. There are 17 residues in the CDR3. The DNA for the CDR3 is TGTGCCAGCAGTGACCGGACAGGTCAAGTTGGGGCCAACGTCCTGACTTTC. This encodes CASSDRTGQVGANVLTF.